The 16 T cell receptor beta chains below come from one sample, sequenced in a study of T-cell memory formation after mild COVID-19. A single record per CDR3 protein comes from TCRdb applying MiXCR to the 5' RACE reads. The data contain hundreds of thousands of distinct CDR3 sequences, roughly 17% of them singletons. The sequenced sample was PBMCs or a T cell subset sorted from them (not recorded which). These TCRs come from a man aged 18 to 29 who had mild COVID-19 (a few samples of this study predate the infection). Cell type and time point are not known.

This clonotype was counted only a few times. This chain links TRBV9 with TRBJ2-1; a possible D gene is TRBD2 (6 bases). The V gene lost 0 bases and the J gene lost 8 bases, with 12 bases spanning the gap. The CDR3 totals 14 residues. The germline V gene encodes CDR1 SGDLS and CDR2 YYNGEE. As DNA, the CDR3 is TGTGCCAGCAGCGTAGGACCGGGGGTCGATGAGCAGTTCTTC. Translated, it gives CASSVGPGVDEQFF.

V and J are TRBV4-3 and TRBJ1-6, with D perhaps TRBD1 (6 bases). Germline-derived CDR1 and CDR2 are LGHNA and YSLEER. V lost 0 bases and J lost 7, with 13 bases in between. This CDR3 has 16 residues. CDR3 DNA sequence: TGCGCCAGCAGCCAAGAAAGGGGGGCCGGAAATTCACCCCTCCACTTT. This sequence encodes CASSQERGAGNSPLHF.

The V and J genes are TRBV7-2 and TRBJ1-1; D is unclear. In germline, CDR1 is SGHTA, CDR2 FQGNSA. V dropped 4 bases and J dropped 7 bases, with 10 bases sitting between them. The CDR3 runs 12 residues. Written as DNA, the CDR3 is TGTGCCAGCAGCTCCCAGTTAGTTGAAGCTTTCTTT. This codes for CASSSQLVEAFF.

The chain recombines TRBV12-3 or TRBV12-4 with TRBJ2-5; TRBD1 matches 9 bases. The CDR3 is 19 residues long. Trimming at V came to 6 bases and at J to 2 bases, leaving 19 bases not matched to a gene. CDR3 in amino acids: CASSSLGQGRPPKQETQYF. CDR3 DNA sequence: TGTGCCAGCAGCTCTCTCGGACAGGGGAGGCCCCCCAAGCAAGAGACCCAGTACTTC.

Only a few counts were recorded for this clonotype. V is TRBV4-1 and J is TRBJ2-3; 10 bases are a match to TRBD2. The CDR3 is 17 residues long. V lost 0 bases and J lost 5; bases outside the gene matches: 8. The germline CDR1 and CDR2 sequences are MGHRA and YSYEKL. CDR3: CASSQDYTAGGLDTQYF. CDR3 DNA sequence: TGCGCCAGCAGCCAAGATTATACAGCGGGGGGGCTAGATACGCAGTATTTT.

This clonotype was observed a handful of times. The V and J genes are TRBV30 and TRBJ2-5; tentatively, D is TRBD2 (5 bases). CDR3 length: 14 residues. The V and J ends lost 3 bases and 5 bases respectively, with 16 bases between them. Germline V gene sequence: CDR1 GTSNPN, CDR2 SVGIG (reference sequence). The CDR3 nucleotides are TGTGCCTGGAGCCTTACTAGTAGGGTGGAGACCCAGTACTTC. Residues: CAWSLTSRVETQYF.

This clonotype came up many times. V and J are TRBV7-2 and TRBJ1-5, with 7 bases fitting TRBD1. Germline trimming cut 5 bases from V and 0 bases from J; bases unmatched to any gene: 4. CDR1 SGHTA and CDR2 FQGNSA come from the germline V gene. The CDR3 is made up of 15 amino acids. Written as DNA, the CDR3 is TGTGCCAGCAGCGCACAGGGGAATAGCAATCAGCCCCAGCATTTT. It translates to CASSAQGNSNQPQHF.

This clonotype has more than one count but fewer than ten. This chain links TRBV15 with TRBJ2-6, with TRBD2 as a possible D gene (6 bases). In germline, CDR1 is LNHNV, CDR2 YYDKDF (reference sequence). The length of the CDR3 is 16 residues. V gave up 8 bases and J gave up 5 bases, with 19 bases separating them. The CDR3 nucleotides read TGTGCCACCCAAAGGGGACTCAACTCATGGGCCAACGTCCTGACTTTC. As protein: CATQRGLNSWANVLTF.

The sample holds a few counts of this clonotype. The J gene is TRBJ2-5, the V gene TRBV3-1; TRBD1 or TRBD2 may be the D gene (5 bases each). V was pared by 4 bases and J by 7 bases, with 10 bases between. Per the germline V gene, CDR1 is LGHDT and CDR2 is YNNKEL (reference sequence). This CDR3 is built from 12 residues. CDR3 DNA: TGTGCCAGCAGCCCGGGGCGGGCGACCCAGTACTTC. Amino acid sequence: CASSPGRATQYF.

This rearrangement joins TRBV9 to TRBJ2-3; D is ambiguous. This CDR3 has 14 residues. V shed 10 bases and J shed 1 base, with 16 bases lying between them. Germline lookup yields CDR1 SGDLS and CDR2 YYNGEE. CDR3 sequence: CASGSLWRTDTQYF. CDR3 bases: TGTGCCTCTGGTTCCCTATGGCGCACAGATACGCAGTATTTT.

This sequence joins TRBV6-2 or TRBV6-3 and TRBJ2-7; D is undetermined. Germline lookup yields CDR1 MNHEY and CDR2 SVGEGT. Trimming removed 0 bases at V and 2 bases at J, with 14 bases between. The CDR3 sequence is 16 residues long. The CDR3 DNA reads TGTGCCAGCAGTTACTCGATTTTGTCCGTCCCCTACGAGCAGTACGTC. Translation: CASSYSILSVPYEQYV.

This clonotype was detected a few times. The V gene is TRBV29-1, the J gene TRBJ1-3; D call uncertain. With 4 bases removed from V and 4 bases from J, the gap between germline ends came to 11 bases. This CDR3 spans 13 amino acids. Germline V gives CDR1 SQVTM, CDR2 ANQGSEA. CDR3 in DNA: TGCAGCGTTGGGGCAGGCAACGGAAACACCATATATTTT. This codes for CSVGAGNGNTIYF.

The rearrangement links TRBV4-1 to TRBJ1-5; possible D gene TRBD1, 5 bases. The V and J ends lost 3 bases and 6 bases respectively, with 12 bases between them. This CDR3 contains 14 residues. Germline V gene data show CDR1 as MGHRA and CDR2 as YSYEKL. The DNA for the CDR3 is TGCGCCAGCAGCCAGGGCAGGGTGAGTCAGCCCCAGCATTTT. Translation gives CASSQGRVSQPQHF.

This clonotype was counted between two and nine times. This chain links TRBV7-9 with TRBJ2-7; tentative D call: TRBD2 (5 bases). The germline V and J ends were trimmed by 5 bases and 0 bases, with 14 bases remaining between them. Germline CDR1 SEHNR, CDR2 FQNEAQ (reference sequence). CDR3 length: 15 residues. The CDR3 sequence: CASSPPGVISYEQYF. In DNA, the CDR3 is TGTGCCAGCAGCCCTCCCGGGGTCATCTCCTACGAGCAGTACTTC.

The chain recombines TRBV7-3 with TRBJ1-6, with a possible D match to TRBD1 (6 bases). Trimming took 6 bases from V and 7 from J, leaving 7 bases between them. The germline CDR1 and CDR2 sequences are SGHTA and FQGTGA. The CDR3 loop spans 12 amino acids. The CDR3 region is CASSTGNSPLHF. The CDR3 DNA follows: TGTGCCAGCAGTACAGGGAATTCACCCCTCCACTTT.

This chain connects TRBV12-3 or TRBV12-4 to TRBJ1-1; 7 bases agree with TRBD1. The J segment lost 6 bases and the V segment lost 6 bases, leaving 16 bases of the junction unmatched. This CDR3 is built from 16 residues. DNA of the CDR3: TGTGCCAGCAGCCACCCGACAGGGAGCGGATCGGCTGAAGCTTTCTTT. Translation: CASSHPTGSGSAEAFF.